This TCR beta chain was captured by sequencing in a study of T cell responses to AZD1222 COVID-19 vaccine. As to this clone: One end of the junction is discordant with germline, which a read error may explain.

TCRdb's copy holds only in-frame clones and misses some; the assay was immunoSEQ multiplex PCR. The sample lists roughly 150,000 clones, over 90% occurring once. The CDR3 consists of 14 residues. Looked up from germline, CDR1 is DFQATT and CDR2 is SNEGSKA (reference sequence). Sequenced material: peripheral blood, taken 28 days after the second AZD1222 dose. This receptor was identified in an adult who received the AZD1222 COVID-19 vaccine. The rearrangement links TRBV20-1 to TRBJ1-1, with 9 bases aligning to TRBD1. The CDR3: CSASPGTGNAEAFF. The DNA of the CDR3 is TGCAGTGCCAGTCCCGGGACAGGGAACGCTGAAGCTTTCTTT.